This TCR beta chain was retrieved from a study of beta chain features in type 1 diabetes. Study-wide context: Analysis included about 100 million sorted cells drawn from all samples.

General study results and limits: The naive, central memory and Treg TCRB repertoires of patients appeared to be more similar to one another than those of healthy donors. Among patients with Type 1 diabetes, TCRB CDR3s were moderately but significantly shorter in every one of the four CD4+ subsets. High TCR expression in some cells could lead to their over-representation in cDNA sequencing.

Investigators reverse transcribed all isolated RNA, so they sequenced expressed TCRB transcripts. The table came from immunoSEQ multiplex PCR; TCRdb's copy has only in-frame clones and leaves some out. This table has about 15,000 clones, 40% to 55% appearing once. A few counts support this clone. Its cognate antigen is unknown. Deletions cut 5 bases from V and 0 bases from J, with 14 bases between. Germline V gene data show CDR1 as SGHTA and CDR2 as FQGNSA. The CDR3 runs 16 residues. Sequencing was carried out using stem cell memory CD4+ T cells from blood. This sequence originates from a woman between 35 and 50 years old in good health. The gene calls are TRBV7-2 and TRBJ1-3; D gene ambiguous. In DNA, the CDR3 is TGTGCCAGCAGCAGACCAGGTTTCAGCTCTGGAAACACCATATATTTT. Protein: CASSRPGFSSGNTIYF.